This T cell receptor (beta chain) was obtained from a study of immune evolution from preneoplasia to lung adenocarcinoma. Repertoires were generated with immunoSEQ multiplex PCR, while TCRdb's copy carries only in-frame clones and drops some. The sample lists around 9,300 clones, roughly 79% occurring once. Trimming removed 0 bases from V and 5 bases from J, with 5 bases in between. This CDR3 has 13 residues. Per germline, CDR1 MNHEY and CDR2 SVGAGI. This clonotype was obtained from a person of 80 years or more with lung adenocarcinoma. The V call is TRBV6-5, the J call TRBJ1-5, with unresolved D. The specimen sequenced was FFPE lung adenocarcinoma in situ tissue. CDR3 in amino acids: CASSYSRDQPQHF. The DNA for the CDR3 is TGTGCCAGCAGTTACTCGAGGGATCAGCCCCAGCATTTT.